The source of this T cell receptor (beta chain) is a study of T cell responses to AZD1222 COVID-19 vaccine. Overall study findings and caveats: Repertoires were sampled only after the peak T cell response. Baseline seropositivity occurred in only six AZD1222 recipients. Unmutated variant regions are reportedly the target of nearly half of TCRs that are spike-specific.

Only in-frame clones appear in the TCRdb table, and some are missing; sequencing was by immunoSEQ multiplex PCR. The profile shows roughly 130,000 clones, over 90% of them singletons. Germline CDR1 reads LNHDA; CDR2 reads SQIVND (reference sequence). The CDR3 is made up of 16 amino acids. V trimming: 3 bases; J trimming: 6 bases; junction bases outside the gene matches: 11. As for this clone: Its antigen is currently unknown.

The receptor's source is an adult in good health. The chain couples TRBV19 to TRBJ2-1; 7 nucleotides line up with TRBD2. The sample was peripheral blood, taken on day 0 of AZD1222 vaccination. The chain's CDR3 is CASSINPAGPPNEQFF. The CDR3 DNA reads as TGTGCCAGTAGTATCAACCCAGCGGGGCCGCCCAATGAGCAGTTCTTC.